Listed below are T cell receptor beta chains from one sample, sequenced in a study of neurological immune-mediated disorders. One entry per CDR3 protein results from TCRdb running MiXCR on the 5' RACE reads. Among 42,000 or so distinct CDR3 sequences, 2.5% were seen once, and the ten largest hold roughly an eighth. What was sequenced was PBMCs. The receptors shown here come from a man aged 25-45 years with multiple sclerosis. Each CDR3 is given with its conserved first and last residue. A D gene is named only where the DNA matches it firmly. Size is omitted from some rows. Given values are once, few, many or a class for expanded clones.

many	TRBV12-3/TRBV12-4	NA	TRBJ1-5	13	TGTGCCAGCAGGGATGGCAGCAATCAGCCCCAGCATTTT	CASRDGSNQPQHF
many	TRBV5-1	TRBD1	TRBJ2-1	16	TGCGCCAGCAGCTTTCAAGGGACAGGGAATTACAATGAGCAGTTCTTC	CASSFQGTGNYNEQFF
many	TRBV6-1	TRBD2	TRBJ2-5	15	TGTGCCAGCAGTCGGGAGGTGTATGGGAAAGAGACCCAGTACTTC	CASSREVYGKETQYF
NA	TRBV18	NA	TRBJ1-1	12	TGTGCCAGCTCACCTGGAGGTCGGGAAGCTTTCTTT	CASSPGGREAFF
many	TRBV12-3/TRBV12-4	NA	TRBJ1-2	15	TGTGCCAGCAGTTTAGCCACCAGGGACGCCTATGGCTACACCTTC	CASSLATRDAYGYTF
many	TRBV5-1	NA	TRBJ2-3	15	TGCGCCAGCAGCGAGGGACTCCTCCGCACAGATACGCAGTATTTT	CASSEGLLRTDTQYF
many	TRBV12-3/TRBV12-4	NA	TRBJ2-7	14	TGTGCCAGCAGTTTAGCCAGGGTTCGCTACGAGCAGTACTTC	CASSLARVRYEQYF
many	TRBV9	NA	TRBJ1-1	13	TGTGCCAGCAGCGTAGCTACGACCGAGAAAGCTTTCTTT	CASSVATTEKAFF
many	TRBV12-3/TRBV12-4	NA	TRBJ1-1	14	TGTGCCAGCAGCTCACAAATCAGGGGCACTGAAGCTTTCTTT	CASSSQIRGTEAFF
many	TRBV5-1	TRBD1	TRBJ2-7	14	TGCGCCAGCAGCCAACTGACAGGGAAGGGCGAGCAGTACTTC	CASSQLTGKGEQYF
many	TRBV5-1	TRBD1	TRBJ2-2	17	TGCGCCAGCAGCTTGGCGGGGACAGGGAAGAACACCGGGGAGCTGTTTTTT	CASSLAGTGKNTGELFF
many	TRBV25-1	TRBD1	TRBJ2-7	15	TGTGCCAGCAGTGAGGGGGGGACAGGGGGCTACGAGCAGTACTTC	CASSEGGTGGYEQYF
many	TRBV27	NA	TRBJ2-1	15	TGTGCCAGCAGTTCCCTCTCCGGGACCAGACCTCGGGGGTTCTTC	CASSSLSGTRPRGFF
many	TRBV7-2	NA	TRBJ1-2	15	TGTGCCAGCAGCAGGAACGGGGGGGCGCGGGATGGCTACACCTTC	CASSRNGGARDGYTF
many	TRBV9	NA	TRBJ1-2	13	TGTGCCAGCAGCGTAGCAACAGGTAGTGGCTACACCTTC	CASSVATGSGYTF
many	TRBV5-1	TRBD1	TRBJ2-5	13	TGCGCCAGCAGCTACGGACAGGGTTCGGCCCAGTACTTC	CASSYGQGSAQYF
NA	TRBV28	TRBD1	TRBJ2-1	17	TGTGCCAGCAGTTTACCAAGGGGACAGGGTCCTTACAATGAGCAGTTCTTC	CASSLPRGQGPYNEQFF
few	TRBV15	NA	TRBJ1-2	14	TGTGCCACCAGCAGAGATCAATGGGTGTTTGGCTACACCTTC	CATSRDQWVFGYTF
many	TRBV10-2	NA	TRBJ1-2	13	TGCGCCAGTGGGGACTGGCAGGACTATGGCTACACCTTC	CASGDWQDYGYTF
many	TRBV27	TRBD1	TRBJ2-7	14	TGTGCCAGCAGTTTAAGGACAGGGACCTACGAGCAGTACTTC	CASSLRTGTYEQYF
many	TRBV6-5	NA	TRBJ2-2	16	TGTGCCAGCAGTTACGGGCTAGGTCAAGGGACCGGGGAGCTGTTTTTT	CASSYGLGQGTGELFF
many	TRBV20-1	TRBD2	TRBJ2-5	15	TGCAGTGCTAGAAGAGGGACTAGCGGTTTTGAGACCCAGTACTTC	CSARRGTSGFETQYF
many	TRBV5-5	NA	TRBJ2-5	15	TGTGCCAGCAGCTTGGTTGGTTTACCTGGAGAGACCCAGTACTTC	CASSLVGLPGETQYF
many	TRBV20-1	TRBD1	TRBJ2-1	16	TGCAGTGCTAGAGATGAGGGACAGAGCTCCTACAATGAGCAGTTCTTC	CSARDEGQSSYNEQFF
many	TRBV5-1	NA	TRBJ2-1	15	TGCGCCAGCACTCCAGGGGGGGGCGCCGTCCATGAGCAGTTCTTC	CASTPGGGAVHEQFF
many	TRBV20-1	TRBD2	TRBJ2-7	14	TGCAGTGCTAGAGATTGGACTAGCGACTACGAGCAGTACTTC	CSARDWTSDYEQYF
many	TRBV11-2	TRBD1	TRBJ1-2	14	TGTGCCAGCAGCTCGGACAGGGTCAGCTATGGCTACACCTTC	CASSSDRVSYGYTF
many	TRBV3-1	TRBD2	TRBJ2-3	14	TGTGCCAGCAGCCCCGGGACTATCACAAATACGCAGTATTTT	CASSPGTITNTQYF